The rows below give T cell receptor beta chains drawn from one sample of a study of blood T cell repertoires in COVID-19. TCRdb's copy holds only in-frame clones and misses some; the assay was immunoSEQ multiplex PCR. Of some 180,000 clones in the sample, 85% were seen once. Sequencing was carried out using PBMCs or T cells enriched from blood (not recorded which). These receptors were obtained from a man aged 40-49 years who had recovered from COVID-19. CDR3s include the opening cysteine and the closing phenylalanine or tryptophan. D genes are given only for firm matches. The listing skips clone size in some rows; elsewhere it reads once, few, many or a size class.

j_call v_call d_call clone_size cdr3_aa cdr3_nt
TRBJ1-5 TRBV18 NA NA CASSPDRGQPQHF TGTGCCAGCTCACCAGATAGGGGTCAGCCCCAGCATTTT
TRBJ1-5 TRBV2 TRBD1 NA CASRRGQGGNQPQHF TGTGCCAGCAGGAGGGGACAGGGCGGCAATCAGCCCCAGCATTTT
TRBJ2-3 TRBV18 NA few CASLPPDPDKDTQYF TGTGCCAGCCTCCCGCCCGACCCGGACAAGGATACGCAGTATTTT
TRBJ2-7 TRBV7-2 NA NA CASRSGQTYEQYF TGTGCCAGCAGGAGTGGACAGACCTACGAGCAGTACTTC
TRBJ2-5 TRBV5-1 TRBD2 NA CASSSTSGSSWETQYF TGCGCCAGCAGCTCAACTAGCGGGAGTAGCTGGGAGACCCAGTACTTC
TRBJ2-3 TRBV2 TRBD2 NA CASSEVGTIRLAGDLSTDTQYF TGTGCCAGCAGTGAGGTGGGGACAATCCGACTAGCGGGGGACCTTAGCACAGATACGCAGTATTTT
TRBJ2-7 TRBV19 TRBD1 few CASSIDRGEQYF TGTGCCAGTAGTATTGACAGGGGCGAGCAGTACTTC
TRBJ2-2 TRBV18 NA NA CASSLEAGTLNTGELFF TGTGCCAGCTCACTTGAAGCCGGGACTCTGAACACCGGGGAGCTGTTTTTT
TRBJ1-2 TRBV27 TRBD1 NA CASSDRGVNYGYTF TGTGCCAGCAGTGACAGGGGGGTCAACTATGGCTACACCTTC
TRBJ1-1 TRBV28 NA NA CASRHSPGTKSTEAFF TGTGCCAGCAGACACTCTCCCGGGACAAAGAGCACTGAAGCTTTCTTT
TRBJ2-5 TRBV28 NA NA CASSRALGQQETQYF TGTGCCAGCAGTAGAGCACTAGGCCAACAAGAGACCCAGTACTTC
TRBJ2-5 TRBV29-1 NA NA CSVEILQRAGWLVPETQYF TGCAGCGTTGAAATTTTGCAGAGGGCAGGCTGGCTTGTTCCCGAGACCCAGTACTTC
TRBJ1-2 TRBV5-1 TRBD1 NA CASSLMGQGSSQGYTF TGCGCCAGCAGCTTGATGGGACAGGGGTCGTCTCAAGGCTACACCTTC
TRBJ1-2 TRBV5-1 TRBD1 NA CASSLRQGDYGYTF TGCGCCAGCAGCCTCCGACAGGGTGACTATGGCTACACCTTC
TRBJ1-6 TRBV6-5 NA NA CASKISSYNSPLHF TGTGCCAGTAAAATCAGCTCCTATAATTCACCCCTCCACTTT
TRBJ1-2 TRBV23-1 TRBD1 once CASSQTASGGCSYGYTF TGCGCCAGCAGTCAAACCGCCTCAGGGGGCTGTAGCTATGGCTACACCTTC
TRBJ1-1 TRBV29-1 NA NA CSVDGGMGNTEAFF TGCAGCGTTGATGGGGGGATGGGGAACACTGAAGCTTTCTTT
TRBJ2-2 TRBV9 NA NA CASSPRKSTGELFF TGTGCCAGCAGCCCCAGGAAGAGCACCGGGGAGCTGTTTTTT
TRBJ2-2 TRBV18 TRBD1 once CASSPTGATGELFF TGTGCCAGCTCACCAACAGGGGCCACCGGGGAGCTGTTTTTT
TRBJ1-2 TRBV28 NA NA CASSLGAGNYGYTF TGTGCCAGCAGTTTAGGAGCCGGGAACTATGGCTACACCTTC
TRBJ2-5 TRBV5-4 TRBD2 NA CASSGEIGGIRETQYF TGTGCCAGCAGCGGCGAGATCGGGGGGATCAGAGAGACCCAGTACTTC
TRBJ2-3 TRBV27 TRBD1 NA CASSQLSTGWGTDTQYF TGTGCCAGCAGTCAACTATCGACAGGGTGGGGCACAGATACGCAGTATTTT
TRBJ1-1 TRBV28 NA NA CASSGGATNTEAFF TGTGCCAGCAGTGGAGGGGCTACGAACACTGAAGCTTTCTTT
TRBJ2-1 TRBV5-1 TRBD2 once CASSLAGLAGGPPYNEQFF TGCGCCAGCAGCTTGGCCGGGCTAGCGGGAGGGCCACCGTACAATGAGCAGTTCTTC
TRBJ2-7 TRBV11-3 TRBD2 NA CASSRLIAGSYEQYF TGTGCCAGCAGCCGCCTGATAGCGGGGTCCTACGAGCAGTACTTC
TRBJ2-1 TRBV6-5 TRBD1 NA CASSTTRGSYNEQFF TGTGCCAGCAGTACCACCAGGGGGTCCTACAATGAGCAGTTCTTC
TRBJ1-1 TRBV3-1/TRBV3-2 TRBD1 NA CASTQGTGSEAFF TGTGCCAGCACCCAAGGGACAGGCTCTGAAGCTTTCTTT
TRBJ1-1 TRBV5-1 NA NA CASSLGAYTEAFF TGCGCCAGCAGCTTAGGGGCGTACACTGAAGCTTTCTTT